The 30 T cell receptor beta chains in this list originate from one sample, sequenced in a study of T cells in Graves' hyperthyroidism and ophthalmopathy. RNA transcripts served as the template for amplifying TCR beta CDR3 regions. The TCR CDR3 was amplified in a first-round RT-PCR using the HTBI primer set. From the multiplex PCR reads, TCRdb called clonotypes with MiXCR, one entry per CDR3 protein. The sample yields some 770,000 distinct CDR3 sequences, about a sixth seen once. Sequenced input: blood. The receptors originated from a man between 18 and 29 years old with Graves' hyperthyroidism.

The chain has TRBV2 and TRBJ1-5, with D possibly matching TRBD1 (5 bases). The CDR3 extends over 16 amino acids. CDR1 is SNHLY, CDR2 FYNNEI, per germline. Trimming left V 2 bases short and J 3 bases short, with 14 bases between. This chain's CDR3 is CASSESGTAVNQPQHF. The CDR3 nucleotides are TGTGCCAGCAGTGAATCTGGGACGGCAGTCAATCAGCCCCAGCATTTT.

This clonotype was counted many times. This chain links TRBV2 with TRBJ1-1; D unresolved. The CDR3 consists of 15 residues. The germline gives CDR1 SNHLY, CDR2 FYNNEI. The germline V and J ends were trimmed by 8 bases and 5 bases, with 21 bases remaining between them. This CDR3 reads CASHRALMRETEAFF. The DNA for the CDR3 is TGTGCCAGCCACCGGGCCCTAATGAGAGAGACTGAAGCTTTCTTT.

The gene calls are TRBV11-3 and TRBJ1-5; D possibly corresponds to TRBD1 (6 bases). V was pared by 5 bases and J by 9 bases, with 20 bases between. Germline V gives CDR1 SGHNT, CDR2 YENEEA. The CDR3 length is 15 residues. CDR3 nucleotides: TGTGCCAGCAGCCCCGGGGGGGGGGCCCGGGGGCCCCAGCATTTT. Its translation: CASSPGGGARGPQHF.

The J gene is TRBJ1-1, the V gene TRBV11-2; maybe TRBD1 (5 bases). Germline CDR1 SGHAT, CDR2 FQNNGV. The CDR3 length is 15 residues. V was trimmed by 5 bases and J by 1 base, leaving 14 bases between them. The CDR3 DNA follows: TGTGCCAGCAGCCGTCCGGGACGGCAGAACACTGAAGCTTTCTTT. This encodes CASSRPGRQNTEAFF.

The table lists this clonotype with many counts. The rearrangement uses TRBV12-3 or TRBV12-4 and TRBJ2-3; D is unclear. Trimming took off 3 bases at V and 7 bases at J, with 14 bases between the two ends. This CDR3 has 14 residues. This CDR3 is CASSFLVESHTQYF. The CDR3 DNA reads as TGTGCCAGCAGTTTCCTAGTTGAATCGCATACGCAGTATTTT.

The chain uses TRBV6-4 and TRBJ2-2; D unclear. Trimming cost V 3 bases and J 0 bases, with 8 bases left between them. The germline V gene encodes CDR1 MRHNA and CDR2 SNTAGT. The CDR3 runs 15 residues. The CDR3 spells CASSEGWANTGELFF. The CDR3 DNA sequence: TGTGCCAGCAGTGAGGGGTGGGCGAACACCGGGGAGCTGTTTTTT.

This clonotype occurred a few times. The rearrangement uses TRBV24-1 and TRBJ2-5; TRBD1 is a possible D gene (5 bases). CDR1 and CDR2 from the germline V gene are KGHDR and SFDVKD. V was cut by 6 bases and J by 4 bases, with 14 bases left in between. This CDR3 region has 14 residues. CDR3 DNA sequence: TGTGCCACCAGTCCCTCAGGGCTGGGAGAGACCCAGTACTTC. This gives the protein CATSPSGLGETQYF.

This clonotype appeared a few times. The chain employs TRBV7-3 and TRBJ2-7; maybe TRBD2 (6 bases). Between the trimmed V and J ends, which lost 11 bases and 3 bases, there was a span of 23 bases. The length of the CDR3 is 15 residues. Germline CDR1 and CDR2: SGHTA and FQGTGA. CDR3 sequence: CAHSPSWGVNYEQYF. Written as DNA, the CDR3 is TGTGCCCACTCGCCCTCTTGGGGGGTTAACTACGAGCAGTACTTC.

The rearrangement joins TRBV6-5 to TRBJ2-7; TRBD1 or TRBD2 may be the D gene (5 bases each). The CDR3 sequence is 15 residues long. Per germline, CDR1 MNHEY and CDR2 SVGAGI. V gave up 2 bases and J gave up 2 bases, with 13 bases separating them. In DNA form, the CDR3 reads TGTGCCAGCAGTTACGAGGGGAGACGGACCTACGAGCAGTACTTC. It codes for CASSYEGRRTYEQYF.

This clonotype appeared many times. The chain recombines TRBV5-1 with TRBJ1-5; D not certain. Germline V lookup: CDR1 SGHRS, CDR2 YFSETQ. The CDR3 loop spans 13 amino acids. The V end was cut by 2 bases, the J end by 5 bases, with 8 bases between. CDR3 DNA: TGCGCCAGCAGCTTAAACTGGGATCAGCCCCAGCATTTT. This codes for CASSLNWDQPQHF.

This clonotype has just a few counts. The V gene is TRBV7-9, the J gene TRBJ2-5; D gene uncertain. V dropped 1 base and J dropped 10 bases, with 10 bases sitting between them. The CDR3 is 12 residues long. Germline CDR1 and CDR2: SEHNR and FQNEAQ (reference sequence). CDR3 sequence: CASSLEPPGQYF. The CDR3 DNA sequence: TGTGCCAGCAGCTTAGAACCCCCCGGCCAGTACTTC.

This clonotype was counted at least ten times. J is TRBJ2-3 and V is TRBV2; D gene uncertain. CDR3 length: 14 residues. The germline V gene has CDR1 SNHLY and CDR2 FYNNEI. The V and J ends lost 4 bases and 8 bases respectively, with 16 bases between them. CDR3 sequence: CASSAADPLATQYF. The CDR3 DNA reads TGTGCCAGCAGTGCTGCGGACCCGCTCGCTACGCAGTATTTT.

The chain combines TRBV28 with TRBJ2-7, with TRBD1 identical over 7 bases. The ends lost 5 bases at V and 0 bases at J; junction bases unmatched: 7. CDR1 is MDHEN and CDR2 is SYDVKM in the germline V gene. The CDR3 has 15 residues. The CDR3 sequence: CASSPATGSSYEQYF. CDR3 sequence (DNA): TGTGCCAGCAGTCCTGCGACAGGGAGCTCCTACGAGCAGTACTTC.

This chain connects TRBV6-1 to TRBJ2-1; D is possibly TRBD2 (5 bases). Per germline, CDR1 MNHNS and CDR2 SASEGT. The germline V and J ends were trimmed by 7 bases and 0 bases, with 16 bases remaining between them. This CDR3 region has 16 residues. CDR3 residues: CASIRGGSSSYNEQFF. DNA of the CDR3: TGTGCCAGCATTCGAGGAGGCAGTAGCTCCTACAATGAGCAGTTCTTC.

The DNA for the CDR3 is TGTGCCACCAGTGATTCGGGCGGGAGGCACACCGGGGAGCTGTTTTTT. Its protein is CATSDSGGRHTGELFF. The V gene is TRBV24-1, the J gene TRBJ2-2; 8 bases fit TRBD2. Looked up from germline, CDR1 is KGHDR and CDR2 is SFDVKD. CDR3 size: 16 residues. J gave up 3 bases and V 2 bases, and 4 bases lay outside the gene matches.

This chain connects TRBV20-1 to TRBJ2-1, with 11 positions matching TRBD2. CDR1 DFQATT and CDR2 SNEGSKA come from the germline V gene (reference sequence). The V segment lost 2 bases and the J segment 6 bases; nucleotides outside the gene matches: 9. The CDR3 extends over 16 amino acids. DNA of the CDR3: TGCAGTGCTAGATCGGAGGGACTAGCGGACTTCAATGAGCAGTTCTTC. It encodes CSARSEGLADFNEQFF.

Worth noting for this clonotype: A single base separates this from a much larger clone, so it may be a read error. V gene TRBV24-1 combines with J gene TRBJ2-7; D possibly corresponds to TRBD2 (5 bases). The germline V gene encodes CDR1 KGHDR and CDR2 SFDVKD. The CDR3 spans 15 residues. V dropped 5 bases and J dropped 5 bases, with 18 bases sitting between them. CDR3 amino acids: CATSGSAGTGNEQYF. The CDR3 DNA reads as TGTGCCACCAGTGGTTCCGCTGGTACGGGGAACGAGCAGTACTTC.

This chain's CDR3 is CASSQGARNPYEQYF. The CDR3 DNA reads TGCGCCAGCAGCCAAGGGGCCAGGAACCCCTACGAGCAGTACTTC. V and J are TRBV4-3 and TRBJ2-7; D uncertain. Germline CDR1 is LGHNA and CDR2 is YSLEER. The germline V and J ends were trimmed by 1 base and 2 bases, with 12 bases remaining between them. The CDR3 spans 15 residues.

This clonotype has ten or more counts. The chain combines TRBV2 with TRBJ1-5, with 7 nucleotides matching TRBD1. Unmatched junction bases numbered 5, after V lost 4 bases and J lost 5 bases. The CDR3 is made up of 14 amino acids. Germline lookup yields CDR1 SNHLY and CDR2 FYNNEI. CDR3 DNA sequence: TGTGCCAGCAGTGGTCGGACAGGCCATCAGCCCCAGCATTTT. It specifies CASSGRTGHQPQHF.

In its sample, this clonotype was seen many times. This chain links TRBV28 with TRBJ2-7; perhaps TRBD1 as D (6 bases). Per germline, CDR1 MDHEN and CDR2 SYDVKM. The CDR3 extends over 13 amino acids. Trimming cost V 6 bases and J 4 bases, with 13 bases left between them. The CDR3 protein is CASRLPGDYEQYF. The CDR3 DNA reads as TGTGCCAGCAGGTTACCAGGGGATTACGAGCAGTACTTC.

This clonotype showed up many times. The chain couples TRBV28 to TRBJ2-1; a possible D gene is TRBD2 (5 bases). The CDR3 has 13 amino acids. The germline V gene encodes CDR1 MDHEN and CDR2 SYDVKM. Deletions cut 6 bases from V and 5 bases from J, with 11 bases between. DNA for the CDR3: TGTGCCAGCAGGGAGCGGTTTCACAATGAGCAGTTCTTC. It codes for CASRERFHNEQFF.

This clonotype was detected many times. This chain uses TRBV20-1 with TRBJ1-5, with D tentatively TRBD1 (6 bases). Between the trimmed V and J ends, which lost 5 bases and 2 bases, there was a span of 16 bases. This CDR3 region has 15 residues. The germline V gene has CDR1 DFQATT and CDR2 SNEGSKA (reference sequence). CDR3 sequence reads: CSAQQGFDGNQPQHF. Here the CDR3 DNA reads TGCAGTGCTCAACAGGGTTTTGATGGCAATCAGCCCCAGCATTTT.

This clonotype was detected many times. The chain employs TRBV28 and TRBJ2-1; the match to TRBD2 covers 9 bases. The germline gives CDR1 MDHEN, CDR2 SYDVKM. There are 15 residues in the CDR3. The V gene end was trimmed by 3 bases and the J gene end by 3 bases; junction bases not matched to a gene: 3. The CDR3 spells CASSLGGRGYNEQFF. The CDR3 coding sequence is TGTGCCAGCAGTTTGGGCGGGAGGGGCTACAATGAGCAGTTCTTC.

V is TRBV6-2 or TRBV6-3 and J is TRBJ2-7; D is unclear. The V end lost 0 bases, the J end lost 0 bases, and 15 bases lay between the germline ends. The germline V gene has CDR1 MNHEY and CDR2 SVGEGT. This CDR3 has 17 residues. CDR3 protein: CASSYSTRSPHSYEQYF. The CDR3 DNA sequence: TGTGCCAGCAGTTACTCGACGCGGTCCCCCCACTCCTACGAGCAGTACTTC.

This clonotype appeared many times. This rearrangement joins TRBV7-9 to TRBJ2-2; a weak D match, TRBD2 (6 bases). CDR1 is SEHNR, CDR2 FQNEAQ, per germline (reference sequence). Trimming took off 3 bases at V and 6 bases at J, with 8 bases between the two ends. The CDR3 sequence is 13 residues long. CDR3 amino acids: CASSFSGPGELFF. The CDR3 nucleotides are TGTGCCAGCAGCTTTAGCGGCCCCGGGGAGCTGTTTTTT.

The V call is TRBV19, the J call TRBJ2-7; 9 bases are a match to TRBD1. Per the germline V gene, CDR1 is LNHDA and CDR2 is SQIVND (reference sequence). J gave up 2 bases and V 2 bases, and 4 bases lay outside the gene matches. The CDR3 sequence is 15 residues long. The CDR3 loop reads CASSISGTGTYEQYF. CDR3 nucleotide sequence: TGTGCCAGTAGTATATCAGGGACAGGGACCTACGAGCAGTACTTC.

The V and J genes are TRBV12-3 or TRBV12-4 and TRBJ1-1; perhaps TRBD1 as D (5 bases). The CDR3 length is 14 residues. Deletions cut 3 bases from V and 4 bases from J, with 12 bases between. This CDR3 reads CASSFRDPGTEAFF. CDR3 sequence (DNA): TGTGCCAGCAGTTTTAGGGACCCCGGCACTGAAGCTTTCTTT.

The chain recombines TRBV3-1 with TRBJ2-7; 7 bases are shared with TRBD1. This CDR3 spans 14 amino acids. Germline V lookup: CDR1 LGHDT, CDR2 YNNKEL (reference sequence). The J segment lost 3 bases and the V segment lost 4 bases, leaving 6 bases of the junction unmatched. The CDR3 spells CASSPRDSIYEQYF. DNA of the CDR3: TGTGCCAGCAGCCCCCGGGACAGCATCTACGAGCAGTACTTC.

V and J are TRBV13 and TRBJ2-1, with 10 positions matching TRBD1. The CDR3 consists of 15 residues. V shed 5 bases and J 9 bases; nucleotides not matched to a gene: 10. The germline gives CDR1 PRHDT, CDR2 FYEKMQ (reference sequence). The CDR3 sequence is CASSRRTGGGSEQFF. In DNA, the CDR3 is TGTGCCAGCAGCAGACGGACAGGGGGAGGGAGTGAGCAGTTCTTC.

In its sample, this clonotype was seen many times. The chain recombines TRBV28 with TRBJ2-1; 8 bases align to TRBD2. V was clipped by 5 bases and J by 5 bases; unmatched bases: 8. Per germline, CDR1 MDHEN and CDR2 SYDVKM. The CDR3 runs to 15 residues. The CDR3 sequence: CASSVSGTGNNEQFF. For the CDR3, the DNA is TGTGCCAGCAGTGTTAGCGGGACCGGGAACAATGAGCAGTTCTTC.